This TCR beta chain was sequenced during a study of regulatory T cells in long-lasting Graves disease. Study details: Patients newly diagnosed with Graves' had been on antithyroid drugs for under 3 months.

Study-level findings and limits: Persistent cases of Graves' showed reduced TCR diversity relative to newly diagnosed patients.

Arm-PCR of CDR3 regions with iRepertoire HTBI primers generated TCR beta libraries. From the multiplex PCR reads, TCRdb called clonotypes with MiXCR, one entry per CDR3 protein. The data contain 350,000 to 500,000 distinct CDR3 sequences, approximately 14% of them singletons. The CDR3 has 14 residues. Trimming stripped 0 bases from V and 7 bases from J, with 10 bases between. Germline V gene lookup returns CDR1 KGHSH and CDR2 LQKENI. This clonotype was seen repeatedly, ten times or more. Its target is not known. Time point given: newly diagnosed GD, antithyroid drugs for less than 3 months. PBMC-extracted RNA yielded the TCR library. Diagnoses of Graves' disease were made by American Thyroid Association guidelines. These data also formed part of another study, on T cells in Graves' hyperthyroidism and ophthalmopathy. That work states: First-round RT-PCR targeting the TCR CDR3 was performed with the HTBI primer set.

The sequence derives from a woman aged 50 to 60 with Graves disease. The input for sequencing was peripheral blood mononuclear cells (PBMCs), taken at new diagnosis, from a patient treated with antithyroid drugs. The chain has TRBV18 and TRBJ2-1, with a possible D match to TRBD2 (5 bases). In DNA form, the CDR3 reads TGTGCCAGCTCACCACCGGCTAGCTCAAATGAGCAGTTCTTC. Amino acid sequence: CASSPPASSNEQFF.